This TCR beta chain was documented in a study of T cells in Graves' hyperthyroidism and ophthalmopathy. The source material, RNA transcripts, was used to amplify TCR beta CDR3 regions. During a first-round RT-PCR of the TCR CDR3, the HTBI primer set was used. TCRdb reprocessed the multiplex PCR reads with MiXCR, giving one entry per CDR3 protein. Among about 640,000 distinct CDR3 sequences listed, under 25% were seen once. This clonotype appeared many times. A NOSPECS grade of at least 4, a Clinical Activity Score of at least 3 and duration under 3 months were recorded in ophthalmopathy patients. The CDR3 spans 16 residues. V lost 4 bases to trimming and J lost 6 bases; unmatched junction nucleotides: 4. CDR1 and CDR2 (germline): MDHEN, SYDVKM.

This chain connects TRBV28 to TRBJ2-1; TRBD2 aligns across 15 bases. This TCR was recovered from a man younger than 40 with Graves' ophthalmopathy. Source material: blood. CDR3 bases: TGTGCCAGCAGTTCTTGGACTAGCGGGAGGGTCAATGAGCAGTTCTTC. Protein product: CASSSWTSGRVNEQFF. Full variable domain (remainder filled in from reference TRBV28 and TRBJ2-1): DVKVTQSSRYLVKRTGEKVFLECVQDMDHENMFWYRQDPGLGLRLIYFSYDVKMKEKGDIPEGYSVSREKKERFSLILESASTNQTSMYLCASSSWTSGRVNEQFFGPGTRLTVL.